This T cell receptor (beta chain) was sequenced in a study of monozygotic twins with inflammatory bowel disease. Eight distinct reactions (per sample) were used to make the cDNA. Using the 5' RACE reads, TCRdb records one entry per CDR3 protein without DNA. The sample's table shows a few hundred thousand distinct CDR3 sequences. General study findings and limits: There was no support for any single strong signal or clonotype associated with IBD. For repertoire similarity, concordant twins did not differ from discordant twins, possibly because power was limited.

In the case of this clonotype: As yet, its antigen is unknown.

Every donor provided one blood sample measuring less than 3 ml. This TCR was sampled from a human donor with ulcerative colitis or Crohn's disease, or a healthy co-twin of an affected twin (not recorded which). The specimen was blood.

The CDR3 loop reads CASSEKRQPNYGYTF. The chain links TRBV6-1 to TRBJ1-2; absent DNA, TCRdb's TRBD1 call cannot be checked. This CDR3 contains 15 residues. The germline V gene has CDR1 MNHNS and CDR2 SASEGT.